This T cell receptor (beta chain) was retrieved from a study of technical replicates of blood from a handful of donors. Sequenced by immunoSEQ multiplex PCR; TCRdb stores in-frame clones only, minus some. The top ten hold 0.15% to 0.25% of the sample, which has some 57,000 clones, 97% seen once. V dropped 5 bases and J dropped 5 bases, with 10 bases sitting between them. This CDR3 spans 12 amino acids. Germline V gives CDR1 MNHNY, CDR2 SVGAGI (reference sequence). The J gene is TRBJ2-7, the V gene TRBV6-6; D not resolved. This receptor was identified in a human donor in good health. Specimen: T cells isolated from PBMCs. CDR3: CASSTPENEQYF. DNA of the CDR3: TGTGCCAGCAGTACACCGGAGAACGAGCAGTACTTC.